The clone carrying this T cell receptor beta chain has just a few counts. At one end the junction does not follow the germline gene, possibly because of a read error. The source of the sample is a study of T cells in Graves' hyperthyroidism and ophthalmopathy. There are 16 residues in the CDR3. Germline-derived CDR1 and CDR2 are MRHNA and SNTAGT. TCR beta CDR3 sequences were amplified from RNA transcripts. The TCR CDR3 first-round RT-PCR relied on the HTBI primer set. TCRdb itself ran the multiplex PCR reads through MiXCR, one entry per CDR3 protein. The sample contains roughly 400,000 distinct CDR3 sequences, approximately 14% of which appear only once.

V is TRBV6-4 and J is TRBJ1-1; 7 positions agree with TRBD1. This clonotype originated in a woman between 18 and 29 years old with Graves' hyperthyroidism that later progressed to Graves' ophthalmopathy. The sample consisted of blood. CDR3 sequence: CAGSDSGGRGYTEAFF. The CDR3 DNA sequence: TGTGCCGGCAGTGACTCAGGAGGCAGGGGGTACACTGAAGCTTTCTTT.